This T cell receptor (beta chain) derives from a study of CD8 T cells in Susac syndrome. Study findings and constraints: Susac-specific public clones were found in total CD8+ and CD8+ TEMRA repertoires, numbering some 15 and five, respectively.

A word on this clonotype: Its cognate antigen is unknown.

The RNA input was roughly 0.45 to 1 ug, and it was reverse transcribed with random hexamers. The amplification used immunoSEQ multiplex PCR on TCR beta CDR3; it spanned 54 Vbeta and 13 Jbeta. TCRdb reprocessed the immunoSEQ multiplex PCR reads with MiXCR, giving one entry per CDR3 protein. The table has more than 100,000 distinct CDR3 sequences, about 93% seen once. FACS enriched CD8+ TEMRA cells, while bulk CD8+ and CD4+ were negatively isolated. The V end lost 0 bases, the J end lost 4 bases, and 12 bases lay between the germline ends. The V gene's germline CDR1 is LGHDT and CDR2 YNNKEL (reference sequence). The CDR3 covers 15 residues.

The sequenced sample consisted of CD8+ T cells from PBMCs. The chain couples TRBV3-1 to TRBJ1-1; the D is unclear. The origin of this receptor is a human donor with Susac syndrome. Here the CDR3 reads CASSQDARISTEAFF. The CDR3 DNA sequence: TGTGCCAGCAGCCAAGATGCTAGAATTTCCACTGAAGCTTTCTTT. The full variable domain, rest sourced from reference TRBV3-1 and TRBJ1-1, is DTAVSQTPKYLVTQMGNDKSIKCEQNLGHDTMYWYKQDSKKFLKIMFSYNNKELIINETVPNRFSPKSPDKAHLNLHINSLELGDSAVYFCASSQDARISTEAFFGQGTRLTVV.